This T cell receptor (beta chain) emerged from a study of T-cell reconstitution after alpha-beta-depleted transplantation in children. General study points: The study reportedly traced alpha-beta T cells about two months after transplant to several hundred expanded graft clones.

Germline assignment: CDR1 DFQATT and CDR2 SNEGSKA (reference sequence). V dropped 3 bases and J dropped 5; count of bases not matched to a gene: 6. The CDR3 spans 14 residues. Construction of the TCRbeta library involved unique molecular identifiers. TCRdb fed the PCR reads into MiXCR, producing one record per CDR3 protein. The table has 440,000 or so distinct CDR3 sequences, 43% seen once; the top ten hold roughly a quarter. Notes on this clonotype: The target antigen is unknown.

The TCR sequence derives from a girl aged 2 to 10 with aplastic anemia, due to receive a stem cell transplant. The chain is built from TRBV20-1 and TRBJ2-5; 10 bases line up with TRBD2. The sequences come from PBMCs, collected before TCRalphabeta/CD19-depleted stem cell transplant. CDR3 in amino acids: CSASLAGDRETQYF. The CDR3 nucleotides are TGCAGTGCTAGCCTAGCGGGAGACAGGGAGACCCAGTACTTC.